This TCR beta chain emerged from a study of T cells in tumors after PD-1 blockade. This CDR3 has 14 residues. Germline values: CDR1 MNHNY, CDR2 SVGAGI (reference sequence). V lost 8 bases and J lost 5; bases outside the gene matches: 7. Before and after PD-1 blockade, biopsies were collected from the same primary tumor site. This clone occurred a few times. The data were produced by immunoSEQ multiplex PCR, yet TCRdb's version contains in-frame clones alone and is incomplete. Of roughly 8,200 clones in the sample, 55% to 65% were seen once. The input for sequencing was tumor tissue, taken after anti-PD-1 treatment. This chain joins TRBV6-6 and TRBJ1-5; 9 bases are a match to TRBD1. This receptor was obtained from a human donor with basal cell carcinoma. Here the CDR3 reads CASLRDREYQPQHF. CDR3 coding DNA: TGTGCCAGCCTCAGGGACAGGGAGTATCAGCCCCAGCATTTT.